These 3 T cell receptor beta chains originate from one sample sequenced in a study. TCRdb passed the 5' RACE reads through MiXCR, listing each CDR3 protein once. The sample includes 35,000 to 50,000 distinct CDR3 sequences, roughly 30% of them seen just once. Sequenced material: tumor-infiltrating memory CD4+ T cells sorted from the breast tumor. Subset in this sample: memory CD4+ T cells, CD4+CD45RO+CD25-. The receptors were sampled from a female donor with breast cancer.

The sample holds a few counts of this clonotype. The chain combines TRBV9 with TRBJ2-7, with TRBD2 matching 8 bases. V lost 4 bases to trimming and J lost 6 bases; unmatched junction nucleotides: 6. This CDR3 is 13 amino acids long. The V gene's germline CDR1 is SGDLS and CDR2 YYNGEE. The CDR3 coding sequence is TGTGCCAGCAGCAAAGATCTAGCGGGCGAGCAGTACTTC. Translation: CASSKDLAGEQYF.

This rearrangement joins TRBV20-1 to TRBJ1-1; the D is unclear. The V end was cut by 6 bases, the J end by 0 bases, with 11 bases between. This CDR3 contains 13 residues. Germline values: CDR1 DFQATT, CDR2 SNEGSKA (reference sequence). CDR3 loop: CSAGIPLNTEAFF. CDR3 DNA sequence: TGCAGTGCGGGGATCCCCCTGAACACTGAAGCTTTCTTT.

This clonotype was recorded many times. The chain has TRBV5-1 and TRBJ1-5, with 7 bases that match TRBD1. CDR1 and CDR2 (germline): SGHRS, YFSETQ. J lost 7 bases, V lost 0 bases, and 4 bases had no gene match. This CDR3 region has 14 residues. CDR3 in amino acids: CASSLEAGGQPQHF. DNA for the CDR3: TGCGCCAGCAGCTTGGAGGCAGGGGGACAGCCCCAGCATTTT.